This T cell receptor (beta chain) was captured in a study of T-cell memory formation after mild COVID-19. TCRdb reprocessed the 5' RACE reads with MiXCR, giving one entry per CDR3 protein. The sample yields 150,000 to 200,000 distinct CDR3 sequences, approximately 16% seen once. With 5 bases clipped from V and 6 bases from J, the junction kept 18 bases outside the gene matches. The CDR3 has 17 residues. Germline loops: CDR1 SEHNR, CDR2 FQNEAQ (reference sequence). What was sequenced was PBMCs or a T cell subset sorted from them (not recorded which). The receptor was derived from an adult woman who had mild COVID-19 (a few samples of this study predate the infection). Cell type and time point are not known. The rearrangement uses TRBV7-9 and TRBJ2-7, with 8 bases that match TRBD2. The CDR3 here is CASSHPDGLAMGSEQYF. CDR3 nucleotides: TGTGCCAGCAGCCATCCCGATGGACTAGCAATGGGATCCGAGCAGTACTTC. Full variable domain (outside the CDR3, taken from reference TRBV7-9 and TRBJ2-7): DTGVSQNPRHKITKRGQNVTFRCDPISEHNRLYWYRQTLGQGPEFLTYFQNEAQLEKSRLLSDRFSAERPKGSFSTLEIQRTEQGDSAMYLCASSHPDGLAMGSEQYFGPGTRLTVT.